Below, 21 T cell receptor beta chains from the same sample are listed, as sequenced in a study of early stage breast cancer tumors. The assay was immunoSEQ multiplex PCR, and TCRdb's table has in-frame clones only and misses some. The table lists over 11,000 clones, approximately 81% of them singletons. Input material: normal breast tissue next to the tumor. All receptors come from a person aged 50-59 years with breast cancer.

The rearrangement uses TRBV4-3 and TRBJ2-7; 11 positions match TRBD1. CDR1 and CDR2 (germline): LGHNA, YSLEER. There are 16 residues in the CDR3. The trim removed 0 bases at V and 2 bases at J, leaving 3 bases unmatched. CDR3 DNA sequence: TGCGCCAGCAGCCAAGAGGGGGGACAGGGGGCCTACGAGCAGTACTTC. It translates to CASSQEGGQGAYEQYF.

Only a few counts were recorded for this clone. The gene calls are TRBV2 and TRBJ1-6, with D maybe TRBD1 (6 bases). The germline V and J ends were trimmed by 5 bases and 9 bases, with 17 bases remaining between them. CDR1 SNHLY and CDR2 FYNNEI come from the germline V gene. This CDR3 contains 15 residues. CDR3 region: CASSPRDINASPLHF. The CDR3 region has the DNA TGTGCCAGCAGTCCCCGGGACATCAACGCTTCACCCCTCCACTTT.

In this sample, this clone turned up a few times. The chain employs TRBV6-9 and TRBJ2-1; TRBD1 is a possible D gene (5 bases). The CDR3 totals 13 residues. Trimming removed 5 bases from V and 6 bases from J, with 11 bases in between. CDR1 and CDR2 from the germline V gene are MNHGY and SVAAGI. CDR3 coding DNA: TGTGCCAGCAGTCAACAGGTAACCAATGAGCAGTTCTTC. It specifies CASSQQVTNEQFF.

This clone was detected once. The chain employs TRBV5-6 and TRBJ1-1; no clear D. Germline V lookup: CDR1 SGHDT, CDR2 YYEEEE. The CDR3 totals 13 residues. Trimming left V 1 base short and J 7 bases short, with 11 bases between. The CDR3 nucleotides are TGTGCCAGCAGCTTGAACCGCCGGGTTGAAGCTTTCTTT. Amino acid sequence: CASSLNRRVEAFF. Full variable domain (remainder filled in from reference TRBV5-6 and TRBJ1-1): DAGVTQSPTHLIKTRGQQVTLRCSPKSGHDTVSWYQQALGQGPQFIFQYYEEEERQRGNFPDRFSGHQFPNYSSELNVNALLLGDSALYLCASSLNRRVEAFFGQGTRLTVV.

The rearrangement links TRBV18 to TRBJ2-4; TRBD2 might be the D (6 bases). Germline CDR1 and CDR2: KGHSH and LQKENI. Trimming stripped 4 bases from V and 8 bases from J, with 18 bases between. CDR3 size: 15 residues. CDR3 protein: CASSLSAGSTDIQYF. In DNA, the CDR3 is TGTGCCAGCTCACTATCGGCGGGGTCAACGGACATTCAGTACTTC.

This chain links TRBV18 with TRBJ2-3, with D perhaps TRBD2 (6 bases). Germline CDR1 reads KGHSH; CDR2 reads LQKENI. V lost 3 bases and J lost 2, with 9 bases in between. The CDR3 extends over 14 amino acids. For the CDR3, the DNA is TGTGCCAGCTCACCCACTAGCCTCACAGATACGCAGTATTTT. Amino acid sequence: CASSPTSLTDTQYF.

This clone has just one count. V usage is TRBV28 and J usage is TRBJ1-1; D call uncertain. Germline CDR1 MDHEN, CDR2 SYDVKM. The CDR3 has 12 amino acids. V was trimmed by 7 bases and J by 5 bases, leaving 11 bases between them. The CDR3 bases are TGTGCCAGCAAGGTCGGCGGAACTGAAGCTTTCTTT. Translating it yields CASKVGGTEAFF. The full variable domain, completed using reference TRBV28 and TRBJ1-1, is DVKVTQSSRYLVKRTGEKVFLECVQDMDHENMFWYRQDPGLGLRLIYFSYDVKMKEKGDIPEGYSVSREKKERFSLILESASTNQTSMYLCASKVGGTEAFFGQGTRLTVV.

CDR3 region: CASSLLRGGFNHNEQFF. CDR3 nucleotides: TGTGCCAGCAGTCTCCTCCGAGGGGGTTTCAACCACAATGAGCAGTTCTTC. J is TRBJ2-1 and V is TRBV27, with D tentatively TRBD1 (6 bases). CDR1 is MNHEY and CDR2 is SMNVEV in the germline V gene (reference sequence). CDR3 length: 17 residues. The V gene lost 5 bases and the J gene lost 5 bases, with 22 bases spanning the gap.

The chain employs TRBV5-4 and TRBJ2-1; 7 bases are shared with TRBD2. The length of the CDR3 is 16 residues. The V gene's germline CDR1 is SGHNT and CDR2 YYREEE (reference sequence). J lost 0 bases, V lost 0 bases, and 3 bases had no gene match. The CDR3 sequence is CASSLGGGSSYNEQFF. The CDR3 bases are TGTGCCAGCAGCTTGGGGGGCGGGAGCTCCTACAATGAGCAGTTCTTC.

The chain uses TRBV15 and TRBJ2-7, with TRBD2 identical over 7 bases. The trim removed 2 bases at V and 7 bases at J, leaving 11 bases unmatched. The germline CDR1 and CDR2 sequences are LNHNV and YYDKDF (reference sequence). This CDR3 has 15 amino acids. In DNA, the CDR3 is TGTGCCACCAGCAGATTGACCGATTTCGGGGGGGAGCAGTACTTC. Protein product: CATSRLTDFGGEQYF.

By frequency in the sample, this clone is hyperexpanded. V usage is TRBV7-6 and J usage is TRBJ2-5; possibly TRBD2 for D (6 bases). Trimming shortened V by 6 bases and J by 5 bases, and 10 bases separated the two germline ends. CDR1 and CDR2 from the germline V gene are SGHVS and FNYEAQ. This CDR3 spans 12 amino acids. CDR3 sequence: CASRNRGETQYF. The CDR3 nucleotides are TGTGCCAGCAGAAACCGGGGGGAGACCCAGTACTTC. The whole variable domain, remainder taken from reference TRBV7-6 and TRBJ2-5, is GAGVSQSPRYKVTKRGQDVALRCDPISGHVSLYWYRQALGQGPEFLTYFNYEAQQDKSGLPNDRFSAERPEGSISTLTIQRTEQRDSAMYRCASRNRGETQYFGPGTRLLVL.

This chain uses TRBV5-1 with TRBJ2-2; D possibly corresponds to TRBD2 (7 bases). The CDR3 sequence is 14 residues long. CDR1 is SGHRS and CDR2 is YFSETQ in the germline V gene. Trimming stripped 10 bases from V and 4 bases from J, with 17 bases between. The DNA for the CDR3 is TGCGCCTCCCGGGGGGCTATTGGCACCGGGGAGCTGTTTTTT. Translated: CASRGAIGTGELFF.

The genes are TRBV7-3 and TRBJ2-7; TRBD1 matches 7 bases. V shed 7 bases and J 2 bases; nucleotides not matched to a gene: 11. Germline V gene lookup returns CDR1 SGHTA and CDR2 FQGTGA. This CDR3 region has 15 residues. CDR3 sequence: CASTPPGTDPYEQYF. CDR3 sequence (DNA): TGTGCCAGCACCCCCCCCGGGACAGACCCCTACGAGCAGTACTTC.

V and J are TRBV7-9 and TRBJ2-1; D perhaps matches TRBD1 (6 bases). V was clipped by 5 bases and J by 6 bases, with 8 bases between them. This CDR3 has 12 residues. Looked up from germline, CDR1 is SEHNR and CDR2 is FQNEAQ (reference sequence). The CDR3 coding sequence is TGTGCCAGCAGCGTACAGGGCAATGAGCAGTTCTTC. Protein: CASSVQGNEQFF.

The rearrangement uses TRBV4-3 and TRBJ2-1, with TRBD2 identical over 9 bases. Trimming removed 2 bases from V and 6 bases from J; junction bases left unmatched: 14. This CDR3 region has 18 residues. Per germline, CDR1 LGHNA and CDR2 YSLEER. The DNA of the CDR3 is TGCGCCAGCAGCCAAAGAGAGGGCGGGAGGGCCGGCAGCAATGAGCAGTTCTTC. This sequence encodes CASSQREGGRAGSNEQFF.

The chain links TRBV11-3 to TRBJ2-1, with D hard to call. The CDR3 runs to 12 residues. Trimming removed 6 bases from V and 7 bases from J, with 10 bases in between. Germline V gene data show CDR1 as SGHNT and CDR2 as YENEEA. CDR3 in DNA: TGTGCCAGCAGTTCTACTTGGAATGAGCAGTTCTTC. This codes for CASSSTWNEQFF.

This sequence joins TRBV29-1 and TRBJ2-7; TRBD1 agrees at 8 bases. Germline-derived CDR1 and CDR2 are SQVTM and ANQGSEA. There are 14 residues in the CDR3. The V gene end was trimmed by 0 bases and the J gene end by 2 bases; junction bases not matched to a gene: 3. CDR3 region: CSVEETGATYEQYF. CDR3 in DNA: TGCAGCGTTGAAGAGACAGGGGCCACCTACGAGCAGTACTTC.

This clone was counted a few times. V and J are TRBV18 and TRBJ2-5; no reliable D call. In germline, CDR1 is KGHSH, CDR2 LQKENI. The germline V and J ends were trimmed by 2 bases and 0 bases, with 1 base remaining between them. This CDR3 spans 12 amino acids. The CDR3 nucleotides are TGTGCCAGCTCACCAAACCAAGAGACCCAGTACTTC. This sequence encodes CASSPNQETQYF.

This chain connects TRBV2 to TRBJ1-2; 7 nucleotides match TRBD1. Germline lookup yields CDR1 SNHLY and CDR2 FYNNEI. The CDR3 has 12 amino acids. Unmatched junction bases numbered 4, after V lost 8 bases and J lost 4 bases. The CDR3 sequence: CASERQGYGYTF. For the CDR3, the DNA is TGTGCCAGCGAGAGACAGGGCTATGGCTACACCTTC.

The chain joins TRBV7-2 to TRBJ2-1; D perhaps matches TRBD2 (5 bases). Looked up from germline, CDR1 is SGHTA and CDR2 is FQGNSA. This CDR3 has 13 residues. The V gene lost 3 bases and the J gene lost 10 bases, with 13 bases spanning the gap. CDR3 nucleotide sequence: TGTGCCAGCAGCTTCGGCGGTCGGGAAGAGCAGTTCTTC. This gives the protein CASSFGGREEQFF.

This clone came up a few times. Compared with germline, one end of the junction differs, possibly owing to a read error. J is TRBJ1-5 and V is TRBV18; D may be TRBD1 (6 bases). Germline CDR1 reads KGHSH; CDR2 reads LQKENI. There are 13 residues in the CDR3. CDR3 region: CASSLNRDQPQHF. The DNA for the CDR3 is TGTGCCAGCTCACTTAACAGGGATCAACCCCAGCATTTT.